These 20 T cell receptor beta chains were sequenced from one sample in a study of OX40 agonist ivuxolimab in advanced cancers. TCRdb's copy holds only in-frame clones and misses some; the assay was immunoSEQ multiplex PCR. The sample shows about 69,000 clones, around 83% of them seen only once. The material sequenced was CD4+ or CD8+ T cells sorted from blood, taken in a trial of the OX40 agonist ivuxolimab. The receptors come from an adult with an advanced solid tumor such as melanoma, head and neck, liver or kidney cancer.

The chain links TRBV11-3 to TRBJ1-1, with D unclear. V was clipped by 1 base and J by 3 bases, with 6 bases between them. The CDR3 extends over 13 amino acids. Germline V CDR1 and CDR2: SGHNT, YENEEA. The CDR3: CASSLARYTEAFF. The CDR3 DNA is TGTGCCAGCAGCTTAGCACGATACACTGAAGCTTTCTTT.

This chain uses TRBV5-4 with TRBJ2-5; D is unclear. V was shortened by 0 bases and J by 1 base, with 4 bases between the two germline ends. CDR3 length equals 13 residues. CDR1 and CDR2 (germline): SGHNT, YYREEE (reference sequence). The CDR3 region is CASSLEVQETQYF. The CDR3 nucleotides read TGTGCCAGCAGCTTGGAGGTCCAAGAGACCCAGTACTTC.

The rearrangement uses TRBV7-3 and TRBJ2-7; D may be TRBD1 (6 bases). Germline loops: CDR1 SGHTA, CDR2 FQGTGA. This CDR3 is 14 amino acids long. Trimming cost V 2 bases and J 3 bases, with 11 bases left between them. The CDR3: CASSLQGQSYEQYF. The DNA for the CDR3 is TGTGCCAGCAGCTTACAAGGACAGAGCTACGAGCAGTACTTC.

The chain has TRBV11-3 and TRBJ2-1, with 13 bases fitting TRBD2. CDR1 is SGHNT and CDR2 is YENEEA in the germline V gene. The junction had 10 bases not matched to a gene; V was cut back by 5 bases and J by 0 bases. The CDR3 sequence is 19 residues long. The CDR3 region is CASSLTGTSGASSYNEQFF. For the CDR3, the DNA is TGTGCCAGCAGCCTCACCGGGACTAGCGGGGCTAGCTCCTACAATGAGCAGTTCTTC.

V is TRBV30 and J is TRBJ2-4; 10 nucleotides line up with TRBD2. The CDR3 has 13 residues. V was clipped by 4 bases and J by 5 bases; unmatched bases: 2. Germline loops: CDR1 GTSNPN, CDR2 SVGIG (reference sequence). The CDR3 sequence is CAWNLAGENIQYF. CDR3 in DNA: TGTGCCTGGAATCTAGCGGGAGAAAACATTCAGTACTTC.

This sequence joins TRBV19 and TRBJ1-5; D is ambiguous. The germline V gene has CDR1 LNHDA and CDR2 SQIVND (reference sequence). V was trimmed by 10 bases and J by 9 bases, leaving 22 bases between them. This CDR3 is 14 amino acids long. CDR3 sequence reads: CATSGTLGLTPQHF. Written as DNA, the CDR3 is TGTGCCACCTCTGGAACTCTTGGGTTAACGCCCCAGCATTTT.

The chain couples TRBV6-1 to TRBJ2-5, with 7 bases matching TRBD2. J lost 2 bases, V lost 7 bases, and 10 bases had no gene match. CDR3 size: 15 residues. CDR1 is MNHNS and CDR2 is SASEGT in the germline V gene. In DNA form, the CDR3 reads TGTGCCAGCAACAGTGGTGAAGCGGGGCAAGAGACCCAGTACTTC. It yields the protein CASNSGEAGQETQYF.

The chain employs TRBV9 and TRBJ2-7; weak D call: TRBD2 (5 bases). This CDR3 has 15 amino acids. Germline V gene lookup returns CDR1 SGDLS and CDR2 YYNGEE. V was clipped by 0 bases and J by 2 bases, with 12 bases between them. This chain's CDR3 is CASSVVPSNTYEQYF. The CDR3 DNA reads TGTGCCAGCAGCGTAGTTCCTAGCAACACCTACGAGCAGTACTTC.

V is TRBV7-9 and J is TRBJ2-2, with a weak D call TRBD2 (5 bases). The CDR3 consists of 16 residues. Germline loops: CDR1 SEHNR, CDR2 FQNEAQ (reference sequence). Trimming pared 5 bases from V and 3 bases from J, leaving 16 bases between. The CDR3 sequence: CASSPPSGLYTGELFF. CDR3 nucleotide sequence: TGTGCCAGCAGCCCACCTTCCGGACTTTACACCGGGGAGCTGTTTTTT.

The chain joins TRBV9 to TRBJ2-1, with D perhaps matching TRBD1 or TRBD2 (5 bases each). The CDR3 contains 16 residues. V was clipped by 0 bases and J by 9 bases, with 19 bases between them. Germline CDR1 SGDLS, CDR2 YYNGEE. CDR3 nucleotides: TGTGCCAGCAGCGTAGGAGCTACCGGGGTGAGGGGTGAGCAGTTCTTC. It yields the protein CASSVGATGVRGEQFF.

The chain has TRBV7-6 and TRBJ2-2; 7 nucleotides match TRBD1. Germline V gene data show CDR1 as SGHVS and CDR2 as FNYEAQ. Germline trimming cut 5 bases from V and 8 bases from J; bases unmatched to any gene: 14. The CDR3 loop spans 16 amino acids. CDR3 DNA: TGTGCCAGCAGCCAAAATCCAGGGGGTGCCAAGGGGGAGCTGTTTTTT. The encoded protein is CASSQNPGGAKGELFF. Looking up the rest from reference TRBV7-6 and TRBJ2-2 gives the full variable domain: GAGVSQSPRYKVTKRGQDVALRCDPISGHVSLYWYRQALGQGPEFLTYFNYEAQQDKSGLPNDRFSAERPEGSISTLTIQRTEQRDSAMYRCASSQNPGGAKGELFFGEGSRLTVL.

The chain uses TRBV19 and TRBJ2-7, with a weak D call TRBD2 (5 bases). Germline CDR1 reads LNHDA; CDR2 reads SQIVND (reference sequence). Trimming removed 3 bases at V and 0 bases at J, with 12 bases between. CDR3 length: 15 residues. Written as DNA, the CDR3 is TGTGCCAGTAGTATTGGTGGGAGCCACTCCTACGAGCAGTACTTC. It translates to CASSIGGSHSYEQYF.

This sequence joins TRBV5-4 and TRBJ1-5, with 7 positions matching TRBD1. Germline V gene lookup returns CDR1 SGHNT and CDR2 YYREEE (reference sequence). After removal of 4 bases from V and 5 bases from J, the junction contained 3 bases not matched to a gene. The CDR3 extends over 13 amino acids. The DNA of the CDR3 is TGTGCCAGCAGCGGGGACAGTGATCAGCCCCAGCATTTT. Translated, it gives CASSGDSDQPQHF. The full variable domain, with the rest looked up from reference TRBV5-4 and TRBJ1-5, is ETGVTQSPTHLIKTRGQQVTLRCSSQSGHNTVSWYQQALGQGPQFIFQYYREEENGRGNFPPRFSGLQFPNYSSELNVNALELDDSALYLCASSGDSDQPQHFGDGTRLSIL.

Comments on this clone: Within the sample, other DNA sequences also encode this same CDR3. The CDR3 spells CASSRDRNTGELFF. The CDR3, as DNA: TGTGCCAGTAGTCGTGATAGGAACACCGGGGAGCTGTTTTTT. The V call is TRBV2, the J call TRBJ2-2; D remains unclear. Trimming pared 9 bases from V and 1 base from J, leaving 12 bases between. The CDR3 consists of 14 residues. CDR1 and CDR2 from the germline V gene are SNHLY and FYNNEI. The full variable domain, in which reference TRBV2 and TRBJ2-2 provide the parts outside the CDR3, is EPEVTQTPSHQVTQMGQEVILRCVPISNHLYFYWYRQILGQKVEFLVSFYNNEISEKSEIFDDQFSVERPDGSNFTLKIRSTKLEDSAMYFCASSRDRNTGELFFGEGSRLTVL.

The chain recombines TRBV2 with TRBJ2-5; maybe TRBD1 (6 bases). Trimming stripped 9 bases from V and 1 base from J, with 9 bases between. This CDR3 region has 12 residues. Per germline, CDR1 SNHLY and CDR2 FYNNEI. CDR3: CASTGFQETQYF. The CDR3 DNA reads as TGTGCCAGTACAGGGTTCCAAGAGACCCAGTACTTC.

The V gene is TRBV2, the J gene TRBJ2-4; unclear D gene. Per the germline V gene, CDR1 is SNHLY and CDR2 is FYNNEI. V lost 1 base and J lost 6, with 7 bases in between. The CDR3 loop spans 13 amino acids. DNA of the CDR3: TGTGCCAGCAGTGAAGAGGCACTAAACATTCAGTACTTC. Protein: CASSEEALNIQYF.

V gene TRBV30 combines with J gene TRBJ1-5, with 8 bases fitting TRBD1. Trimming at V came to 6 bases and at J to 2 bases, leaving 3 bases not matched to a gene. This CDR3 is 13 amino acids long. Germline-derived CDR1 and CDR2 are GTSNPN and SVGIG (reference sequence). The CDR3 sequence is CACSTGGNQPQHF. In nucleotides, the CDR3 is TGTGCCTGCTCGACAGGGGGCAATCAGCCCCAGCATTTT.

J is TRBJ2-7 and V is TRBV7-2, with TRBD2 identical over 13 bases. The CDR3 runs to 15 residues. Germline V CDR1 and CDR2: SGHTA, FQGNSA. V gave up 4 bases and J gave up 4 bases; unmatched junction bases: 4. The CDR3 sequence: CASSSWTSGSYEQYF. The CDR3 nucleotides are TGTGCCAGCAGCTCATGGACTAGCGGGAGTTACGAGCAGTACTTC.

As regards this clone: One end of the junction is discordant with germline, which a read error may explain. The CDR3 sequence is CASSSLGGDYNEQFF. The DNA of the CDR3 is TGTGCTAGCAGCTCCCTCGGGGGGGACTACAATGAGCAGTTCTTC. The V gene is TRBV7-7, the J gene TRBJ2-1, with 8 bases aligning to TRBD2. The CDR3 length is 15 residues. Germline assignment: CDR1 SSHAT and CDR2 FNYEAQ (reference sequence).

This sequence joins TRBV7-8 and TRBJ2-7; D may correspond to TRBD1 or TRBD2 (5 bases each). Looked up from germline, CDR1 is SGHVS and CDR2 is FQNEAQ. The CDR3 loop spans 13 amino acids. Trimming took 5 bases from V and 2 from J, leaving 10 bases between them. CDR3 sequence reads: CASSTGPAYEQYF. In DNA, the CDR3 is TGTGCCAGCAGCACGGGACCAGCCTACGAGCAGTACTTC.